Sequencing of this TCR beta chain was carried out in a study of beta chain features in type 1 diabetes. The wider study: Cell yields, age and gender were similar between patients and healthy donors.

General study points: Insertions were fewer and deletions more numerous at VDJ junctions in type 1 diabetes patients.

As to this clone: Its antigen remains unknown.

The sequenced template was cDNA made from the entire isolated RNA. Sequenced by immunoSEQ multiplex PCR; TCRdb stores in-frame clones only, minus some. The table includes about 290,000 clones, about 7.8% detected once. Source material: central memory CD4+ T cells from blood. The receptor was derived from a woman younger than 35 in good health.

For the CDR3, the DNA is TGTGCCAGCAACAGGGTTAGCACAGATACGCAGTATTTT. This gives the protein CASNRVSTDTQYF. V gene TRBV2 combines with J gene TRBJ2-3, with a possible D match to TRBD1 (6 bases). The CDR3 spans 13 residues. The ends were cut back, 7 bases at V and 0 bases at J, with 8 bases in the middle. Germline CDR1 SNHLY, CDR2 FYNNEI.